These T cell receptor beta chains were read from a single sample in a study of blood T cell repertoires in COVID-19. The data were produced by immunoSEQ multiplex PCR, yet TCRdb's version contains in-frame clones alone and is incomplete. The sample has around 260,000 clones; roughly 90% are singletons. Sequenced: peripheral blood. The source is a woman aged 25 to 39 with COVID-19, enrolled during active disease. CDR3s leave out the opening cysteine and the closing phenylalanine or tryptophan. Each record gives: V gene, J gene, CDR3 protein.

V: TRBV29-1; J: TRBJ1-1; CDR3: SGHRHTEAF
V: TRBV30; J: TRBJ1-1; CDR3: AWTKGGEGTEAF
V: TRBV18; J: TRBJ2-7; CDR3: ASSPGTGLAYEQY
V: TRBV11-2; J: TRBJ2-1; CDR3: ASSFSLEPSSYNEQF
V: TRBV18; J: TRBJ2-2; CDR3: ASSPRQGPGELF
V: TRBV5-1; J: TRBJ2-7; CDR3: ASSLVPGVGEQY
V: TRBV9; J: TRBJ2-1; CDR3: ASSRTSGGNNEQF
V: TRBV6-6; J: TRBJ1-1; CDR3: ATRQTQNTEAF
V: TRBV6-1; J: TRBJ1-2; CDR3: ASSTTGSNGYT
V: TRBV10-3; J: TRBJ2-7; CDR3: AISDPSSYEQY
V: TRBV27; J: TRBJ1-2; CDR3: ASSFSGVGSNYGYT
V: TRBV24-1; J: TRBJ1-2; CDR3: ATRDREDGYT
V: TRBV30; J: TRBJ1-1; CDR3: AWTPDRDTEAF
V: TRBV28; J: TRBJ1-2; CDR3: ASSLEGRYGYT
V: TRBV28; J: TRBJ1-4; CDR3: ASSYITVKGEKLF
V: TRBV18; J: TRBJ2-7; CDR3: ASSPPNRDEQY
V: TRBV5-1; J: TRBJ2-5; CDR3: ASSLGQIQETQY
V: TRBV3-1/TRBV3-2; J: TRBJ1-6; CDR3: ASSQDRSRGDSPLH
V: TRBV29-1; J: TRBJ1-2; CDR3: SVELKAPNYGYT
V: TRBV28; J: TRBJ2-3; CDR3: ASSLPSGSGQDTQY
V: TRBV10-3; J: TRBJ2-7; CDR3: AIRGNSGTLLEQY
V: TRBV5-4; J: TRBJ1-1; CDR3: ASSDERTGDTEAF
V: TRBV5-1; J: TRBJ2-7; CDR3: ASSWDSSYEQY
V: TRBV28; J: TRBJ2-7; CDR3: ASCTGGSYEQY
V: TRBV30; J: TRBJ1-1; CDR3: AWGGQGNTEAF
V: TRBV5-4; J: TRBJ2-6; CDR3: ASSLTGGASSGANVLT
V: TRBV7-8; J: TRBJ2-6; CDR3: ASSAGGGANVLT
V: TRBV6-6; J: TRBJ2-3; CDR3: ASSRGGETDTQY
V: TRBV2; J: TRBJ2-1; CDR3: ASKAGLARNEQF
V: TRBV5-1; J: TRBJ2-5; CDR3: ASSTLAGVRETQY
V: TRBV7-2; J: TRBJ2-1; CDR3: ASSTSALAGPQF
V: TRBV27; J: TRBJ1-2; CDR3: ASSLRSRGLNYGYT
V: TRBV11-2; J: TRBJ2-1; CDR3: ASSLVLGQSYNEQF
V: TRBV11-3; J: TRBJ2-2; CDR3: ASTDRYTGELF
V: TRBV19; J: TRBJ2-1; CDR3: ASSQTAYNEQF
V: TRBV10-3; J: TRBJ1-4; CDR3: ATEGRRNEKLF
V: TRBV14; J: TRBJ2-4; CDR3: ASSPVTGGYIQY
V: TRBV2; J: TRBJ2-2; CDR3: ASSVREAGELF
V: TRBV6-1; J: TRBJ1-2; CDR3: ASSEAGTGGGYGYT
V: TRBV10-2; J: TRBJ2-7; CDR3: ASSDGLGAVYEQY
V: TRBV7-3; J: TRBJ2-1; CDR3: ASSWGLAENNEQF
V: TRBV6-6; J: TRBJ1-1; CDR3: ASSNSWAGTEAF
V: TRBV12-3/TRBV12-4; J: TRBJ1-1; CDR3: ASSIQGYTEAF
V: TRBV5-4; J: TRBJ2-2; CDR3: ASSPGGQGRAGELF
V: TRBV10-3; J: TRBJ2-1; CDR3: AIGSGGPYNEQF
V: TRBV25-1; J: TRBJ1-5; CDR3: ASSGGSGGNQPQH
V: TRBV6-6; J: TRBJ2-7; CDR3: ASSVGQGALYEQY
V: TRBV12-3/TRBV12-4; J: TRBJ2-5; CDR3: ATGQREQETQY
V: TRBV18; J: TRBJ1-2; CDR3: ASSPSGGEGYGYT
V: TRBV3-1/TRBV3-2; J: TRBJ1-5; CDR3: ASSQSVRDRGRFRANQPQH
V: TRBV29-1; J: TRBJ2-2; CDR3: SVDWGRTGPGELF
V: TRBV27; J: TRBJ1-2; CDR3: ASKMTGGGYGYT
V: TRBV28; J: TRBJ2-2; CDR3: ASSLAGTGELF
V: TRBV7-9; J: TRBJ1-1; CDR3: ASSLGGSTEAF
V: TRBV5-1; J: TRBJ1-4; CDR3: ASSLLPGSDEKLF